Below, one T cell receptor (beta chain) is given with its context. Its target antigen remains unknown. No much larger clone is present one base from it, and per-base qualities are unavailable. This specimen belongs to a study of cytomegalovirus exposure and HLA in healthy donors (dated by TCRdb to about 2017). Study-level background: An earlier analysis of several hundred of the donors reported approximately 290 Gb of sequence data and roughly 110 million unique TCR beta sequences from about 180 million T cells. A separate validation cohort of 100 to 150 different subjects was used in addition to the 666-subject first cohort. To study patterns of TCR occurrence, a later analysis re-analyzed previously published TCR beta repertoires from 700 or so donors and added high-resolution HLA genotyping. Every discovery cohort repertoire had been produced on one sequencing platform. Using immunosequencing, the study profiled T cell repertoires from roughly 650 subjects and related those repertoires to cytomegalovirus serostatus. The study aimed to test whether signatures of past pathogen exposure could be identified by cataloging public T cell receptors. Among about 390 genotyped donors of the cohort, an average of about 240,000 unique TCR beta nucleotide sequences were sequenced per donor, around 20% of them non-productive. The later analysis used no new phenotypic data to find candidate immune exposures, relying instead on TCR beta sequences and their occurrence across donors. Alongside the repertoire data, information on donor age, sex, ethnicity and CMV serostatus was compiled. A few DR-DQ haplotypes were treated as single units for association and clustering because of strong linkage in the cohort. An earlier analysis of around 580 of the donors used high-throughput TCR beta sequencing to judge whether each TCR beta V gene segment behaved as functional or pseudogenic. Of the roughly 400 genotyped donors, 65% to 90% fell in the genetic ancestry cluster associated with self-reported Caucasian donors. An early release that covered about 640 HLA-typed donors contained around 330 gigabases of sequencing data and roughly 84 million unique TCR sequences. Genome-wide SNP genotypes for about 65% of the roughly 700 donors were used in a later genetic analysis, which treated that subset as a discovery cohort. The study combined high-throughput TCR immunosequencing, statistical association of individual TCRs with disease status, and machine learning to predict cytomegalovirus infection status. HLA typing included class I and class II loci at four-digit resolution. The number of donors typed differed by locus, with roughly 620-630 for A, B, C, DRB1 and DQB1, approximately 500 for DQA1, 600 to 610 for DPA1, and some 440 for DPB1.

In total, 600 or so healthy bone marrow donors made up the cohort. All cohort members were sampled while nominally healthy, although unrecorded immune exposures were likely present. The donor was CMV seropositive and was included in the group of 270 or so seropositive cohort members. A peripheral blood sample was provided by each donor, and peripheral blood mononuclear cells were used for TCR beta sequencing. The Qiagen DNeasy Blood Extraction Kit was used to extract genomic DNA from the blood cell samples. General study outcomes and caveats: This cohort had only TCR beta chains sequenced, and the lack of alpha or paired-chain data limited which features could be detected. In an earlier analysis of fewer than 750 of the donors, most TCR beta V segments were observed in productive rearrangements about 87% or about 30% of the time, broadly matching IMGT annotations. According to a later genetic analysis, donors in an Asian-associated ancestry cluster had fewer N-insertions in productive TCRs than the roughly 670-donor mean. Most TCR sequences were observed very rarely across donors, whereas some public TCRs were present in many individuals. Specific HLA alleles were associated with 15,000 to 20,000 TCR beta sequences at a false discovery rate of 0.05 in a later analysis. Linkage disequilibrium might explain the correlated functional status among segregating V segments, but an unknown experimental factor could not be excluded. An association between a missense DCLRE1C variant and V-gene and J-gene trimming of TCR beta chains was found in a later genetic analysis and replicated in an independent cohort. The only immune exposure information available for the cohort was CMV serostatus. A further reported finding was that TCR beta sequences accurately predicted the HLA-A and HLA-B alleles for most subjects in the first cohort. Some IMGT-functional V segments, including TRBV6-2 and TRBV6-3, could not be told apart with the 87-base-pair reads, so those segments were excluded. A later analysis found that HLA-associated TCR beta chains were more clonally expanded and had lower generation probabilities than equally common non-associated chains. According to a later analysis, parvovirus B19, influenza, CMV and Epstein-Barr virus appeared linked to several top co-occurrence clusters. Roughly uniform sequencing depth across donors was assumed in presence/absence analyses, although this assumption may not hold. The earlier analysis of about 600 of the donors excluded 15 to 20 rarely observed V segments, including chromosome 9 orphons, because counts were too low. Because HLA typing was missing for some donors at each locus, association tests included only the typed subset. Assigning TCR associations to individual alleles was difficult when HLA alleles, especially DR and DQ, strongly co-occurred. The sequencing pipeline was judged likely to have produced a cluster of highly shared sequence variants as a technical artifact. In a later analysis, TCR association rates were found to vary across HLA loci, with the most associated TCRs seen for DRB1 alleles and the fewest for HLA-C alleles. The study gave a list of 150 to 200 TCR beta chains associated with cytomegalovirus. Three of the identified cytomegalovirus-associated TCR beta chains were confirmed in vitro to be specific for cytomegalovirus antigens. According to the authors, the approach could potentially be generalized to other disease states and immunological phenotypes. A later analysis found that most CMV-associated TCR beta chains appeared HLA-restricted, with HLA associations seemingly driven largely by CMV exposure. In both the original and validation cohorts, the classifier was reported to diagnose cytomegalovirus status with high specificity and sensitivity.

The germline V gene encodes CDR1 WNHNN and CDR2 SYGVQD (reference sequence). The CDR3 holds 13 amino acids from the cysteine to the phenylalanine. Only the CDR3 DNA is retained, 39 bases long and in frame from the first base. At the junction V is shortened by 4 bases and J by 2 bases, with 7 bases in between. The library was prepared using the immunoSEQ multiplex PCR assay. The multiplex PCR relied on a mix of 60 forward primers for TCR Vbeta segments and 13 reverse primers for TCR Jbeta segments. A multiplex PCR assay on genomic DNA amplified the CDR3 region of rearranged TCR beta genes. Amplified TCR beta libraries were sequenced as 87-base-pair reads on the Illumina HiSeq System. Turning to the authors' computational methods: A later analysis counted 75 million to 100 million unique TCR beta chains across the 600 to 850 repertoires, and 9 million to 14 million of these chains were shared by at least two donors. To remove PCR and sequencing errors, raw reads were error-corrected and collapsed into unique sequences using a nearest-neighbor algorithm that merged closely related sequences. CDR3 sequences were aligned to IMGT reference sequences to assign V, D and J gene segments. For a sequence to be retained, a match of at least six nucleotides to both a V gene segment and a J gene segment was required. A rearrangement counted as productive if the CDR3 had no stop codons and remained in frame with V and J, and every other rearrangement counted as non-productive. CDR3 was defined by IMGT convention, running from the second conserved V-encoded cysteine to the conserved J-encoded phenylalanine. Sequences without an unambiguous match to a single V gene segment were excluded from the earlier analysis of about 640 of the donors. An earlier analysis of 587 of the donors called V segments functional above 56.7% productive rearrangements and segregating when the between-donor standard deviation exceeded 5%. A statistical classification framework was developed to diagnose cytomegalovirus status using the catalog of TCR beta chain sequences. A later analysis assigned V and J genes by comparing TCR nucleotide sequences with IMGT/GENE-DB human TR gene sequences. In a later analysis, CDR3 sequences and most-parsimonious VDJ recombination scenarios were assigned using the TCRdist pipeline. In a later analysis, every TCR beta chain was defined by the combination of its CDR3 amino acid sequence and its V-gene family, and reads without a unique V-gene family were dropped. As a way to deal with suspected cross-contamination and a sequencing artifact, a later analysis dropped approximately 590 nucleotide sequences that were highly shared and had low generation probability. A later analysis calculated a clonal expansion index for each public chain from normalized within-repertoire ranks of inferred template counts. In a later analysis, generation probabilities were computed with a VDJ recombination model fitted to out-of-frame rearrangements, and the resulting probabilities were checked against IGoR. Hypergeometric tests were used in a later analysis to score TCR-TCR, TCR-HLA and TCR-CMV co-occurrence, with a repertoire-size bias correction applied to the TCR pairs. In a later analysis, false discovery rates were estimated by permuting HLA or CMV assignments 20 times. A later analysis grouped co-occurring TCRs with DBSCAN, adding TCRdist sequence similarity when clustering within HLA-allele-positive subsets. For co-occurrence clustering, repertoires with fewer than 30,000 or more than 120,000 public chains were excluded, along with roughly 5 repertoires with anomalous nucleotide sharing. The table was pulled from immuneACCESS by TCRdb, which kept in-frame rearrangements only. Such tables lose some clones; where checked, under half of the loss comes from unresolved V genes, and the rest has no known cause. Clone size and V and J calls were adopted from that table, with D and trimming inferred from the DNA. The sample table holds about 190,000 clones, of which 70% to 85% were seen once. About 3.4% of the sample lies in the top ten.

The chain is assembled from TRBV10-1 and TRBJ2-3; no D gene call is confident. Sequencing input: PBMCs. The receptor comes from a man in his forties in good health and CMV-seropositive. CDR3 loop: CASSGTYTDTQYF. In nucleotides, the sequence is TGCGCCAGCAGTGGTACCTACACAGATACGCAGTATTTT.